This T cell receptor (beta chain) was sequenced during a study of OX40 agonist ivuxolimab in advanced cancers. As for the study in general: The diagnoses of dose-escalation patients were hepatocellular carcinoma, melanoma, renal cell or head and neck cancer.

Germline V lookup: CDR1 SGHDT, CDR2 YYEEEE. V was trimmed by 4 bases and J by 4 bases, leaving 14 bases between them. The CDR3 loop spans 14 amino acids. At cycle 4 day 1, cycle 7 day 1, and baseline, blood was sampled. Assay: immunoSEQ multiplex PCR; the TCRdb copy retains only in-frame clones and omits some. This table has about 88,000 clones, 85% appearing once. The V and J genes are TRBV5-6 and TRBJ1-2, with a tentative D call TRBD1 (6 bases). The material was CD4+ or CD8+ T cells sorted from blood, obtained in a trial of the OX40 agonist ivuxolimab. This TCR derives from an adult with an advanced solid tumor such as melanoma, head and neck, liver or kidney cancer. CDR3 bases: TGTGCCAGCAGCCCAAGGGGGTTCGTCTATGGCTACACCTTC. Translated, it gives CASSPRGFVYGYTF.